These 17 T cell receptor beta chains originate from one sample sequenced in a study of cytomegalovirus exposure and HLA in healthy donors. The PCR employed 60 Vbeta primers together with 13 Jbeta primers. The data were produced by immunoSEQ multiplex PCR, yet TCRdb's version contains in-frame clones alone and is incomplete. The repertoire has approximately 190,000 clones, about 13% of them found once; the top ten carry about 8%. Sequencing was carried out using PBMCs. These TCRs come from a man aged 45 to 65 in good health and CMV-seropositive.

This clone was recorded a few times. The J gene is TRBJ1-6, the V gene TRBV6-5, with TRBD1 as a possible D gene (5 bases). The V gene's germline CDR1 is MNHEY and CDR2 SVGAGI. The V and J ends lost 6 bases and 4 bases respectively, with 13 bases between them. The CDR3 length is 15 residues. CDR3 loop: CASRRQNMYNSPLHF. The CDR3 DNA reads as TGTGCCAGCAGGAGACAGAACATGTATAATTCACCCCTCCACTTT.

This rearrangement joins TRBV29-1 to TRBJ1-2, with no clear D. With 4 bases removed from V and 0 bases from J, the gap between germline ends came to 9 bases. This CDR3 spans 13 amino acids. Germline loops: CDR1 SQVTM, CDR2 ANQGSEA. The CDR3 spells CSVVVSANYGYTF. CDR3 bases: TGCAGCGTTGTAGTAAGTGCTAACTATGGCTACACCTTC.

This chain connects TRBV5-1 to TRBJ2-7, with TRBD2 matching over 7 bases. Trimming removed 2 bases from V and 4 bases from J; junction bases left unmatched: 3. This CDR3 spans 13 amino acids. Germline V gene data show CDR1 as SGHRS and CDR2 as YFSETQ. CDR3 residues: CASSLAGRYEQYF. The CDR3 DNA reads as TGCGCCAGCAGCTTAGCGGGGAGATACGAGCAGTACTTC.

The genes are TRBV7-6 and TRBJ2-3; TRBD2 is a possible D gene (6 bases). This CDR3 comprises 15 residues. Trimming pared 2 bases from V and 6 bases from J, leaving 15 bases between. Germline V gene lookup returns CDR1 SGHVS and CDR2 FNYEAQ. The CDR3 loop is CASSLQPLRGDTQYF. CDR3 DNA sequence: TGTGCCAGCAGCTTACAACCCCTTCGGGGGGATACGCAGTATTTT.

J is TRBJ1-1 and V is TRBV29-1, with no clear D. The CDR3 runs 14 residues. CDR1 and CDR2 from the germline V gene are SQVTM and ANQGSEA. The V and J ends lost 3 bases and 0 bases respectively, with 11 bases between them. CDR3 sequence: CSVESPPLNTEAFF. CDR3 in DNA: TGCAGCGTTGAGTCCCCCCCCTTGAACACTGAAGCTTTCTTT.

The chain recombines TRBV14 with TRBJ2-1; D is unclear. Germline CDR1 is SGHDN and CDR2 is FVKESK. Trimming removed 8 bases from V and 3 bases from J, with 14 bases in between. The CDR3 spans 14 residues. DNA of the CDR3: TGTGCCAGCTCCGATCCGGTTAGCTACAATGAGCAGTTCTTC. This codes for CASSDPVSYNEQFF. The full variable domain, in which reference TRBV14 and TRBJ2-1 provide the parts outside the CDR3, is EAGVTQFPSHSVIEKGQTVTLRCDPISGHDNLYWYRRVMGKEIKFLLHFVKESKQDESGMPNNRFLAERTGGTYSTLKVQPAELEDSGVYFCASSDPVSYNEQFFGPGTRLTVL.

This clone was seen a few times. The chain combines TRBV6-1 with TRBJ2-2; D remains ambiguous. This CDR3 contains 14 residues. Trimming left V 4 bases short and J 0 bases short, with 6 bases between. Germline-derived CDR1 and CDR2 are MNHNS and SASEGT. The CDR3 sequence is CASSARTNTGELFF. In DNA form, the CDR3 reads TGTGCCAGCAGTGCTAGGACGAACACCGGGGAGCTGTTTTTT.

This clone was observed a handful of times. The rearrangement joins TRBV7-9 to TRBJ2-3, with TRBD2 matching over 14 bases. The CDR3 totals 15 residues. Per germline, CDR1 SEHNR and CDR2 FQNEAQ (reference sequence). J gave up 4 bases and V 3 bases, and 0 bases lay outside the gene matches. This CDR3 is CASSLGLAGADTQYF. The DNA for the CDR3 is TGTGCCAGCAGCTTGGGACTAGCGGGGGCAGATACGCAGTATTTT.

The V gene is TRBV7-8, the J gene TRBJ2-2; 7 nucleotides match TRBD1. V dropped 2 bases and J dropped 1; count of bases not matched to a gene: 10. The V gene's germline CDR1 is SGHVS and CDR2 FQNEAQ. CDR3 size: 18 residues. Here the CDR3 reads CASSLTKGGKVNTGELFF. The DNA of the CDR3 is TGTGCCAGCAGCTTAACGAAAGGGGGCAAGGTGAACACCGGGGAGCTGTTTTTT. Looking up the rest from reference TRBV7-8 and TRBJ2-2 gives the full variable domain: GAGVSQSPRYKVAKRGQDVALRCDPISGHVSLFWYQQALGQGPEFLTYFQNEAQLDKSGLPSDRFFAERPEGSVSTLKIQRTQQEDSAVYLCASSLTKGGKVNTGELFFGEGSRLTVL.

The chain links TRBV7-6 to TRBJ2-2, with 10 bases that match TRBD2. The CDR3 sequence is 15 residues long. Germline lookup yields CDR1 SGHVS and CDR2 FNYEAQ. Trimming took 4 bases from V and 7 from J; bases not matched to a gene: 6. Written as DNA, the CDR3 is TGTGCCAGCAGCTCCCAGCGGGGGGGAATCGGGGAGCTGTTTTTT. Amino acids: CASSSQRGGIGELFF.

This clone was seen a handful of times. The V and J genes are TRBV19 and TRBJ1-5, with 8 bases matching TRBD1. J lost 4 bases, V lost 5 bases, and 10 bases had no gene match. Germline CDR1 and CDR2: LNHDA and SQIVND (reference sequence). This CDR3 comprises 16 residues. The CDR3 DNA sequence: TGTGCCAGTAGTTTCCTACGACAGGGGTTTAATCAGCCCCAGCATTTT. Encoded protein: CASSFLRQGFNQPQHF.

This clone has a handful of counts. The chain is built from TRBV4-2 and TRBJ1-2; 8 bases are a match to TRBD1. CDR3 size: 15 residues. CDR1 is LGHNA and CDR2 is YNFKEQ in the germline V gene. The ends lost 2 bases at V and 4 bases at J; junction bases unmatched: 6. CDR3 protein: CASSQSTGTGYGYTF. The CDR3, as DNA: TGTGCCAGCAGCCAATCTACCGGGACAGGCTATGGCTACACCTTC.

In its sample, this clone was seen a few times. The CDR3 spells CASSSTGDEQFF. The CDR3 DNA sequence: TGCGCCAGCAGCTCGACAGGGGATGAGCAGTTCTTC. This chain connects TRBV5-1 to TRBJ2-1, with TRBD1 matching 8 bases. V lost 3 bases and J lost 8; bases outside the gene matches: 1. Germline CDR1 and CDR2: SGHRS and YFSETQ. The CDR3 spans 12 residues.

This clone was seen more than once but under ten times. V and J are TRBV2 and TRBJ2-5, with D uncertain. This CDR3 has 11 residues. Trimming removed 6 bases at V and 3 bases at J, with 5 bases between. Per germline, CDR1 SNHLY and CDR2 FYNNEI. Here the CDR3 reads CASSSEETQYF. The CDR3 DNA is TGTGCCAGCAGCAGCGAAGAGACCCAGTACTTC.

The chain is built from TRBV5-1 and TRBJ2-6; maybe TRBD1 (5 bases). Per the germline V gene, CDR1 is SGHRS and CDR2 is YFSETQ. V was shortened by 0 bases and J by 4 bases, with 11 bases between the two germline ends. The CDR3 loop spans 16 amino acids. In nucleotides, the CDR3 is TGCGCCAGCAGCTTGGAAGGGGCGCGAGGGGCCAACGTCCTGACTTTC. Translation gives CASSLEGARGANVLTF.

This clone has more than one count but fewer than ten. The CDR3 DNA reads as TGCGCCAGCAGCTTGGGTCAGGGGATCGCCGGGGAGCTGTTTTTT. This sequence encodes CASSLGQGIAGELFF. The chain links TRBV5-1 to TRBJ2-2; perhaps TRBD1 as D (6 bases). CDR3 size: 15 residues. V was trimmed by 0 bases and J by 6 bases, leaving 12 bases between them. The germline gives CDR1 SGHRS, CDR2 YFSETQ. The whole variable domain, filled in from reference TRBV5-1 and TRBJ2-2, reads KAGVTQTPRYLIKTRGQQVTLSCSPISGHRSVSWYQQTPGQGLQFLFEYFSETQRNKGNFPGRFSGRQFSNSRSEMNVSTLELGDSALYLCASSLGQGIAGELFFGEGSRLTVL.

V usage is TRBV30 and J usage is TRBJ2-7, with 10 bases aligning to TRBD1. Germline CDR1 and CDR2: GTSNPN and SVGIG (reference sequence). This CDR3 is 14 amino acids long. V was clipped by 1 base and J by 0 bases; unmatched bases: 0. Here the CDR3 reads CAWSGDRGSYEQYF. CDR3 coding DNA: TGTGCCTGGAGTGGGGACAGGGGCTCCTACGAGCAGTACTTC.